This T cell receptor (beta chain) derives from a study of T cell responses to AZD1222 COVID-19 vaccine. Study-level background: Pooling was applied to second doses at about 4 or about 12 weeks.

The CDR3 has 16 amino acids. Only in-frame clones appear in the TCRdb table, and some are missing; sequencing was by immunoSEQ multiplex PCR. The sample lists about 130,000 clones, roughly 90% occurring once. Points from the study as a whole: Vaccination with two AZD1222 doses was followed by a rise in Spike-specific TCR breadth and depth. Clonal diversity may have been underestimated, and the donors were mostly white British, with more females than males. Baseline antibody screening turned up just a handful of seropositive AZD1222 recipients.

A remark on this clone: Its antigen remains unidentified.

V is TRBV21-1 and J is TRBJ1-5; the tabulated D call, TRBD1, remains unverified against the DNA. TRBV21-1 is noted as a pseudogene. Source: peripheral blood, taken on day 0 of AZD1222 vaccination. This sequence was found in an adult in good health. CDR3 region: CASSKKSAGQRQPQHF. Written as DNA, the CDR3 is TGTGCCAGCAGCAAAAAATCCGCAGGGCAGAGACAGCCCCAGCATTTT.